Below, 28 T cell receptor beta chains from the same sample are listed, as sequenced in a study of blood T cell repertoires in COVID-19. Generated by immunoSEQ multiplex PCR, the TCRdb table keeps only in-frame clones and is missing some. The sample lists more than 95,000 clones; approximately 82% were seen once. Input material: peripheral blood. The receptors derive from an older man with active or convalescent COVID-19.

The chain couples TRBV5-1 to TRBJ1-2, with TRBD1 matching 8 bases. The CDR3 has 13 amino acids. Germline CDR1 and CDR2: SGHRS and YFSETQ. V lost 3 bases to trimming and J lost 8 bases; unmatched junction nucleotides: 6. The chain's CDR3 is CASSYRTGKGYTF. The CDR3 DNA sequence: TGCGCCAGCAGCTACCGGACAGGGAAGGGCTACACCTTC.

The CDR3 region is CSVRDRAYEQYF. For the CDR3, the DNA is TGCAGCGTCCGGGACAGGGCCTACGAGCAGTACTTC. The chain has TRBV29-1 and TRBJ2-7, with 9 bases that match TRBD1. This CDR3 spans 12 amino acids. Germline CDR1 reads SQVTM; CDR2 reads ANQGSEA. V lost 6 bases, J lost 2 bases, and 2 bases stayed unmatched.

J is TRBJ2-3 and V is TRBV25-1, with no clear D. The CDR3 totals 13 residues. The germline gives CDR1 MGHDK, CDR2 SYGVNS. Deletions cut 6 bases from V and 2 bases from J, with 9 bases between. The CDR3 region is CASRIQDTDTQYF. Here the CDR3 DNA reads TGTGCCAGCAGAATACAAGACACAGATACGCAGTATTTT.

V and J are TRBV5-1 and TRBJ2-3; TRBD2 matches 9 bases. The CDR3 runs to 14 residues. Per the germline V gene, CDR1 is SGHRS and CDR2 is YFSETQ. Trimming cost V 8 bases and J 1 base; bases outside gene matches: 5. The CDR3 nucleotides read TGCGCCAGTCAGTCTAGCGGGGGCACAGATACGCAGTATTTT. This gives the protein CASQSSGGTDTQYF.

The chain has TRBV6-2 or TRBV6-3 and TRBJ2-2; D uncertain. The germline V gene encodes CDR1 MNHEY and CDR2 SVGEGT. The ends were cut back, 0 bases at V and 2 bases at J, with 7 bases in the middle. The CDR3 extends over 15 amino acids. Here the CDR3 DNA reads TGTGCCAGCAGTTACTCCTCTTTTAACACCGGGGAGCTGTTTTTT. Its translation is CASSYSSFNTGELFF.

The V and J genes are TRBV28 and TRBJ1-6; weak D call: TRBD1 (6 bases). The CDR3 contains 15 residues. Trimming stripped 5 bases from V and 10 bases from J, with 18 bases between. The germline V gene has CDR1 MDHEN and CDR2 SYDVKM. The CDR3 DNA is TGTGCCAGCAGTCCCGTTAGGGGGGGAGGATCACCCCTCCACTTT. As protein: CASSPVRGGGSPLHF.

The V and J genes are TRBV21-1 and TRBJ1-2; TRBD1, as called in the table, went unchecked against the DNA. TRBV21-1 is a pseudogene. This CDR3 is built from 14 residues. The DNA for the CDR3 is TGTGCCAGCAGCAATTTAGGACAGAGCTATGGCTACACCTTC. Encoded protein: CASSNLGQSYGYTF.

This chain joins TRBV4-3 and TRBJ1-4; maybe TRBD1 (6 bases). The CDR3 is 15 residues long. V was clipped by 5 bases and J by 3 bases, with 13 bases between them. Germline V gives CDR1 LGHNA, CDR2 YSLEER. The CDR3 DNA reads as TGCGCCAGCAGCAGCCGACAGGATTCTAATGAAAAACTGTTTTTT. Translating gives CASSSRQDSNEKLFF.

The J gene is TRBJ2-7, the V gene TRBV11-3; a possible D gene is TRBD2 (5 bases). Trimming took off 5 bases at V and 5 bases at J, with 13 bases between the two ends. This CDR3 is 13 amino acids long. Germline V gene data show CDR1 as SGHNT and CDR2 as YENEEA. Here the CDR3 reads CASSPGRRDEQYF. DNA of the CDR3: TGTGCCAGCAGCCCCGGCAGGCGGGACGAGCAGTACTTC.

J is TRBJ2-3 and V is TRBV11-3; 10 nucleotides match TRBD2. CDR1 is SGHNT and CDR2 is YENEEA in the germline V gene. This CDR3 region has 15 residues. Germline trimming cut 5 bases from V and 0 bases from J; bases unmatched to any gene: 2. CDR3 DNA: TGTGCCAGCAGCAAACTAGCGGGAAGCACAGATACGCAGTATTTT. This codes for CASSKLAGSTDTQYF.

The chain couples TRBV19 to TRBJ1-3; no clear D gene. The CDR3 is 13 amino acids. V gave up 7 bases and J gave up 8 bases, with 15 bases separating them. Per germline, CDR1 LNHDA and CDR2 SQIVND (reference sequence). CDR3 in amino acids: CASTIPPADTIYF. CDR3 nucleotides: TGTGCCAGTACCATCCCCCCGGCGGACACCATATATTTT.

This chain uses TRBV3-1 (or the pseudogene TRBV3-2) with TRBJ2-7, with no clear D. The CDR3 is 16 amino acids. Between the trimmed V and J ends, which lost 0 bases and 0 bases, there was a span of 12 bases. The germline V gene encodes CDR1 LGHDT and CDR2 YNNKEL (reference sequence). The chain's CDR3 is CASSQEAGFLSYEQYF. The CDR3 bases are TGTGCCAGCAGCCAAGAGGCAGGCTTCCTCTCCTACGAGCAGTACTTC.

This clone was seen only a few times. V usage is TRBV27 and J usage is TRBJ1-1; 11 bases fit TRBD1. V was clipped by 6 bases and J by 5 bases; unmatched bases: 5. The CDR3 spans 14 residues. Per germline, CDR1 MNHEY and CDR2 SMNVEV (reference sequence). CDR3 region: CASRGQGARTEAFF. CDR3 in DNA: TGTGCCAGCAGAGGACAGGGGGCGAGGACTGAAGCTTTCTTT.

The V call is TRBV4-2, the J call TRBJ2-7; 7 bases map to TRBD2. CDR3 length: 15 amino acids. Germline assignment: CDR1 LGHNA and CDR2 YNFKEQ. Unmatched junction bases numbered 5, after V lost 0 bases and J lost 3 bases. CDR3 nucleotides: TGTGCCAGCAGCCAAGATCTACTAGCGAACTACGAGCAGTACTTC. It translates to CASSQDLLANYEQYF.

The chain joins TRBV12-3 or TRBV12-4 to TRBJ1-6; D ambiguous. Trimming removed 6 bases at V and 7 bases at J, with 10 bases between. The CDR3 contains 13 residues. The CDR3 DNA is TGTGCCAGCAGCCTAACGTCCAATTCACCCCTCCACTTT. This sequence encodes CASSLTSNSPLHF.

V and J are TRBV29-1 and TRBJ1-1; D not certain. The CDR3 sequence is 12 residues long. V was shortened by 6 bases and J by 4 bases, with 12 bases between the two germline ends. The germline V gene has CDR1 SQVTM and CDR2 ANQGSEA. The CDR3 nucleotides read TGCAGCGTAGTTCGAGGGAGCACTGAAGCTTTCTTT. Protein product: CSVVRGSTEAFF.

This clone appeared a few times. V gene TRBV11-1 combines with J gene TRBJ2-5; D unresolved. This CDR3 has 12 amino acids. The germline gives CDR1 SGHAT, CDR2 FQDESV (reference sequence). V lost 2 bases, J lost 5 bases, and 6 bases lay in between. CDR3 amino acids: CASSLLRETQYF. DNA of the CDR3: TGTGCCAGCAGCTTACTTCGGGAGACCCAGTACTTC.

This clone was seen only a few times. V and J are TRBV7-9 and TRBJ1-2; D is undetermined. The V gene's germline CDR1 is SEHNR and CDR2 FQNEAQ (reference sequence). The CDR3 runs 16 residues. Trimming left V 5 bases short and J 4 bases short, with 20 bases between. The CDR3 sequence is CASSQTSVAGSYGYTF. CDR3 coding DNA: TGTGCCAGCAGCCAAACGTCGGTCGCGGGATCCTATGGCTACACCTTC. Variable domain in full (rest from reference TRBV7-9 and TRBJ1-2): DTGVSQNPRHKITKRGQNVTFRCDPISEHNRLYWYRQTLGQGPEFLTYFQNEAQLEKSRLLSDRFSAERPKGSFSTLEIQRTEQGDSAMYLCASSQTSVAGSYGYTFGSGTRLTVV.

The chain uses TRBV7-3 and TRBJ2-3; 11 nucleotides line up with TRBD2. V was clipped by 5 bases and J by 0 bases; unmatched bases: 4. From germline, CDR1 is SGHTA and CDR2 FQGTGA. The CDR3 extends over 16 amino acids. The CDR3 sequence: CASSLSGRASTDTQYF. The CDR3 DNA reads TGTGCCAGCAGCCTTAGCGGGAGGGCTAGCACAGATACGCAGTATTTT.

This sequence joins TRBV4-1 and TRBJ1-1; TRBD1 matches at 8 bases. Germline V gives CDR1 MGHRA, CDR2 YSYEKL. V lost 1 base, J lost 4 bases, and 8 bases stayed unmatched. CDR3 length: 16 residues. Here the CDR3 reads CASSQGTGLRSTEAFF. The CDR3 nucleotides read TGCGCCAGCAGCCAAGGGACAGGGCTTCGTAGCACTGAAGCTTTCTTT.

V and J are TRBV5-1 and TRBJ2-1, with 11 positions matching TRBD2. The CDR3 is made up of 16 amino acids. The germline V gene encodes CDR1 SGHRS and CDR2 YFSETQ. J was trimmed by 3 bases and V by 0 bases; bases with no gene match: 2. The CDR3 region has the DNA TGCGCCAGCAGCTTGGAGGGGACTAGCGGCTACAATGAGCAGTTCTTC. It codes for CASSLEGTSGYNEQFF.

This sequence joins TRBV6-2 or TRBV6-3 and TRBJ2-7, with TRBD1 identical over 7 bases. Germline V gene sequence: CDR1 MNHEY, CDR2 SVGEGT. This CDR3 has 15 residues. Trimming cost V 3 bases and J 2 bases; bases outside gene matches: 7. Written as DNA, the CDR3 is TGTGCCAGCAGTTATACAGGGGCCGCCGCCTACGAGCAGTACTTC. It is translated as CASSYTGAAAYEQYF.

This rearrangement joins TRBV28 to TRBJ2-2; 7 bases map to TRBD1. CDR3 size: 13 residues. Germline CDR1 is MDHEN and CDR2 is SYDVKM. Unmatched junction bases numbered 0, after V lost 8 bases and J lost 0 bases. CDR3 bases: TGTGCCAGCGGACAGGCGAACACCGGGGAGCTGTTTTTT. It specifies CASGQANTGELFF. Full variable domain (rest looked up from reference TRBV28 and TRBJ2-2): DVKVTQSSRYLVKRTGEKVFLECVQDMDHENMFWYRQDPGLGLRLIYFSYDVKMKEKGDIPEGYSVSREKKERFSLILESASTNQTSMYLCASGQANTGELFFGEGSRLTVL.

The chain joins TRBV9 to TRBJ1-1; the D gene is possibly TRBD1 (5 bases). Germline CDR1 SGDLS, CDR2 YYNGEE. This CDR3 spans 14 amino acids. Trimming cost V 1 base and J 5 bases, with 12 bases left between them. The CDR3 DNA is TGTGCCAGCAGCGTATCCAGGGATAGGACTGAAGCTTTCTTT. Its translation: CASSVSRDRTEAFF.

The chain couples TRBV5-1 to TRBJ2-7, with 8 bases fitting TRBD2. Trimming removed 4 bases from V and 3 bases from J; junction bases left unmatched: 6. CDR3 size: 14 residues. The germline CDR1 and CDR2 sequences are SGHRS and YFSETQ. The CDR3 DNA reads as TGCGCCAGCAGCATCGGGGGGGCCGGCTACGAGCAGTACTTC. As protein: CASSIGGAGYEQYF.

The V call is TRBV28, the J call TRBJ2-7; D is possibly TRBD2 (6 bases). Trimming took off 5 bases at V and 4 bases at J, with 15 bases between the two ends. Germline CDR1 reads MDHEN; CDR2 reads SYDVKM. CDR3 length: 14 amino acids. The CDR3 protein is CASSRTAAGYEQYF. Written as DNA, the CDR3 is TGTGCCAGCAGTCGGACTGCCGCGGGGTACGAGCAGTACTTC.

The chain recombines TRBV28 with TRBJ1-4; D not resolved. Germline V gene sequence: CDR1 MDHEN, CDR2 SYDVKM. V was cut by 4 bases and J by 6 bases, with 21 bases left in between. This CDR3 is built from 17 residues. The CDR3 loop is CASSSVNSRRSYEKLFF. The CDR3 DNA reads as TGTGCCAGCAGTTCGGTCAATTCCAGGCGATCTTATGAAAAACTGTTTTTT.

The CDR3 spells CASSPGTGGSGEQFF. The CDR3, as DNA: TGTGCCAGCAGCCCCGGGACAGGGGGCTCGGGTGAGCAGTTCTTC. The J gene is TRBJ2-1, the V gene TRBV28; 12 positions match TRBD1. Losses at the gene ends were 6 bases for V and 9 bases for J; bases not matched to a gene: 9. Germline assignment: CDR1 MDHEN and CDR2 SYDVKM. The CDR3 has 15 amino acids.